Described below is a single T cell receptor beta chain sequence and its context. Its antigen remains unknown. A sample-barcoded 5' primer and a J-beta primer mix were used in a second PCR of roughly 6 to 11 cycles. Individual samples furnished no less than 3 million CDR3-containing paired-end reads apiece. TCRdb analysed the 5' RACE reads with MiXCR anew, one entry per CDR3 protein. The sample has 600,000 to 1,000,000 distinct CDR3 sequences; 58% are singletons. The sample belongs to a study of blood T cells in healthy people across ages. Researchers report isolating at least 6.5 million PBMCs per sample. V lost 0 bases and J lost 6; bases outside the gene matches: 3. The CDR3 has 15 residues. Germline values: CDR1 SGDLS, CDR2 YYNGEE. Study outcomes and limitations: Long-lived and aged donors differed, with more naive CD4+ cells and higher diversity in the long-lived. The unsorted PBMCs prevented any conclusive comparison of naive versus antigen-experienced cells.

The rearrangement uses TRBV9 and TRBJ2-1, with 10 bases identical to TRBD2. The TCR sequence derives from a man aged 25 to 40 in good health. The specimen was blood. The CDR3 bases are TGTGCCAGCAGCGTAGATAGCGGGGGGATCAATGAGCAGTTCTTC. This gives the protein CASSVDSGGINEQFF.